Detailed here is one TCR beta chain. The CDR3 totals 14 residues. The V gene end was trimmed by 4 bases and the J gene end by 6 bases; junction bases not matched to a gene: 6. From germline, CDR1 is SGHRS and CDR2 YFSETQ. TCRdb keeps only in-frame clones here, not all; method: immunoSEQ multiplex PCR. The data contain under 100,000 clones, roughly 94% of them singletons. The data are from a study of siplizumab effects on memory and regulatory T cells. The sample comprised non-Treg CD4+ T cells sorted from blood. The sequence came from a human donor in good health. The rearrangement uses TRBV5-1 and TRBJ2-3; 9 positions match TRBD1. For the CDR3, the DNA is TGCGCCAGCAGCCCAACAGGGGGCCTGGATACGCAGTATTTT. Translating it yields CASSPTGGLDTQYF.